The 8 T cell receptor beta chains in this list originate from one sample, sequenced in a study of CD8+ T cells in alopecia areata. TCR sequencing used cDNA made by reverse transcription of extracted RNA. Here immunoSEQ multiplex PCR was the method, and the copy in TCRdb shows in-frame clones only, minus some. The sample records 90,000 or so clones, roughly two fifths being singletons. This sample's treatment: oral pan-JAK inhibitor, 5-10 mg twice daily. The input for sequencing was CD8+ T cells sorted from blood, taken at week 24, from a patient treated with tofacitinib. The receptors come from a human donor with alopecia areata.

The rearrangement uses TRBV4-1 and TRBJ2-7; D gene ambiguous. This CDR3 spans 13 amino acids. Between the trimmed V and J ends, which lost 2 bases and 4 bases, there was a span of 9 bases. Looked up from germline, CDR1 is MGHRA and CDR2 is YSYEKL. The CDR3 here is CASSQIFRYEQYF. The CDR3 coding sequence is TGCGCCAGCAGCCAAATTTTTCGATACGAGCAGTACTTC.

The V call is TRBV13, the J call TRBJ1-2; 7 bases agree with TRBD1. V lost 5 bases, J lost 5 bases, and 11 bases stayed unmatched. Germline CDR1 and CDR2: PRHDT and FYEKMQ (reference sequence). The CDR3 runs to 15 residues. CDR3 loop: CASSPTSGQKYGYTF. For the CDR3, the DNA is TGTGCCAGCAGCCCAACATCGGGACAGAAATATGGCTACACCTTC.

The chain joins TRBV5-1 to TRBJ2-1; D is perhaps TRBD1 (5 bases). The germline CDR1 and CDR2 sequences are SGHRS and YFSETQ. The V gene lost 0 bases and the J gene lost 9 bases, with 13 bases spanning the gap. This CDR3 has 14 amino acids. In DNA form, the CDR3 reads TGCGCCAGCAGCTTGGGGCAGGGTATTATTGAGCAGTTCTTC. Residues: CASSLGQGIIEQFF.

This clone has a handful of counts. The rearrangement joins TRBV4-3 to TRBJ2-2; D is possibly TRBD2 (6 bases). V was clipped by 1 base and J by 7 bases, with 13 bases between them. Germline assignment: CDR1 LGHNA and CDR2 YSLEER. The CDR3 sequence is 15 residues long. The CDR3 nucleotides are TGCGCCAGCAGCCAAGTAGGCGGGACGGTCGGGGAGCTGTTTTTT. Translation: CASSQVGGTVGELFF.

The V and J genes are TRBV19 and TRBJ2-7; possibly TRBD1 for D (5 bases). The ends were cut back, 3 bases at V and 1 base at J, with 7 bases in the middle. Per germline, CDR1 LNHDA and CDR2 SQIVND (reference sequence). The CDR3 runs 13 residues. CDR3 protein: CASSIYRSYEQYF. The CDR3 bases are TGTGCCAGTAGTATTTACAGGTCCTACGAGCAGTACTTC.

The chain uses TRBV27 and TRBJ1-1, with D uncertain. In germline, CDR1 is MNHEY, CDR2 SMNVEV (reference sequence). The CDR3 runs to 12 residues. Trimming left V 6 bases short and J 3 bases short, with 8 bases between. CDR3 loop: CASRAVDTEAFF. CDR3 in DNA: TGTGCCAGCAGGGCTGTTGACACTGAAGCTTTCTTT.

Only a few counts were recorded for this clone. V gene TRBV5-8 combines with J gene TRBJ2-2; D is uncertain. V was shortened by 1 base and J by 6 bases, with 7 bases between the two germline ends. The CDR3 runs 13 residues. Germline V gene sequence: CDR1 SGHTS, CDR2 YDEGEE. CDR3 residues: CASSLSWAGELFF. The CDR3 bases are TGTGCCAGCAGCTTGAGCTGGGCCGGGGAGCTGTTTTTT.

Here the CDR3 reads CASLQGYEQYF. The CDR3 DNA is TGTGCCAGCCTACAGGGCTACGAGCAGTACTTC. The chain links TRBV19 to TRBJ2-7; D is perhaps TRBD1 (6 bases). V lost 9 bases and J lost 3, with 9 bases in between. Germline lookup yields CDR1 LNHDA and CDR2 SQIVND (reference sequence). The CDR3 loop spans 11 amino acids.